The next 18 T cell receptor beta chains were all read from a single sample in a study of early T cells in non-severe SARS-CoV-2 infection (dated by TCRdb to the early 2020s). The library was generated by 5' RACE. The reads were generated on a NextSeq 500. TCRdb applied fastp at Q25 and MiXCR to the public reads, then kept only in-frame beta chains. Every entry covers one CDR3 protein and lists the most common genes and DNA from its rows. The sample records about 80,000 distinct CDR3 sequences, about 12% of which are singletons. The top ten hold roughly 15% of the sample. This specimen consisted of whole blood, obtained at baseline. All receptors come from an adult who was a healthcare worker with PCR-confirmed SARS-CoV-2 infection or an uninfected control (not recorded which). The donor label of this sample is uncertain.

The sample holds many counts of this clonotype. The chain joins TRBV5-1 to TRBJ1-1; D unclear. The CDR3 has 13 amino acids. V dropped 0 bases and J dropped 1 base, with 4 bases sitting between them. The germline V gene has CDR1 SGHRS and CDR2 YFSETQ. The CDR3 nucleotides read TGCGCCAGCAGCTTGGCCCCGAACACTGAAGCTTTCTTT. It translates to CASSLAPNTEAFF.

The rearrangement links TRBV10-3 to TRBJ2-3; TRBD2 might be the D (5 bases). V shed 10 bases and J shed 4 bases, with 9 bases lying between them. Germline V gene data show CDR1 as ENHRY and CDR2 as SYGVKD. The CDR3 sequence is 11 residues long. The CDR3 nucleotides read TGTGCCACGAGGGCCTCAGATACGCAGTATTTT. It codes for CATRASDTQYF.

This clonotype was detected ten times or more. The chain combines TRBV10-2 with TRBJ2-3; TRBD2 matches 16 bases. Germline values: CDR1 WSHSY, CDR2 SAAADI. This CDR3 is built from 16 residues. The V and J ends lost 6 bases and 3 bases, in that order; junction bases with no gene match: 3. CDR3 nucleotides: TGCGCCAGCAGCTCGGGACTAGCGGGAGGGACAGATACGCAGTATTTT. Protein product: CASSSGLAGGTDTQYF.

This clonotype was observed a few times. The V gene is TRBV18, the J gene TRBJ2-7; D remains ambiguous. The V gene lost 5 bases and the J gene lost 0 bases, with 5 bases spanning the gap. There are 12 residues in the CDR3. CDR1 is KGHSH and CDR2 is LQKENI in the germline V gene. The DNA of the CDR3 is TGTGCCAGCTCATCCTACTCCTACGAGCAGTACTTC. Protein sequence: CASSSYSYEQYF.

This clonotype was seen more than once but under ten times. The V and J genes are TRBV5-1 and TRBJ1-1, with a possible D match to TRBD1 (6 bases). There are 15 residues in the CDR3. Germline CDR1 and CDR2: SGHRS and YFSETQ. V lost 0 bases and J 4 bases, leaving 13 bases between the germline ends. CDR3 region: CASSLAGGLSTEAFF. As DNA, the CDR3 is TGCGCCAGCAGCTTGGCCGGGGGGCTTAGCACTGAAGCTTTCTTT.

Worth noting for this clonotype: One junction end disagrees with the germline gene, perhaps due to a read error. This rearrangement joins TRBV7-9 to TRBJ2-6, with unresolved D. The germline V gene has CDR1 SEHNR and CDR2 FQNEAQ (reference sequence). The CDR3 is made up of 12 amino acids. The DNA of the CDR3 is TGTGCCAGCTATATTGGGGACAACGTCCTGACTTTC. The encoded protein is CASYIGDNVLTF. Supplemented by reference TRBV7-9 and TRBJ2-6, the full variable domain reads DTGVSQNPRHKITKRGQNVTFRCDPISEHNRLYWYRQTLGQGPEFLTYFQNEAQLEKSRLLSDRFSAERPKGSFSTLEIQRTEQGDSAMYLCASYIGDNVLTFGAGSRLTVL.

This clonotype was counted ten times or more. V and J are TRBV4-1 and TRBJ2-1, with 12 bases aligning to TRBD2. Per the germline V gene, CDR1 is MGHRA and CDR2 is YSYEKL. The CDR3 is 16 amino acids. V was pared by 4 bases and J by 4 bases, with 5 bases of the junction left unmatched. In DNA, the CDR3 is TGCGCCAGCAGCCTACAAACTAGCGGGGGGTACAATGAGCAGTTCTTC. It encodes CASSLQTSGGYNEQFF.

This clonotype was counted at least ten times. The chain combines TRBV6-1 with TRBJ2-3, with 8 bases identical to TRBD1. Germline CDR1 reads MNHNS; CDR2 reads SASEGT. The CDR3 is made up of 15 amino acids. Unmatched junction bases numbered 9, after V lost 6 bases and J lost 4 bases. The CDR3 DNA is TGTGCCAGCAGACCCGGACAGGGTTACGCAGATACGCAGTATTTT. This translates into CASRPGQGYADTQYF.

This sequence joins TRBV7-3 and TRBJ2-3, with TRBD2 matching 12 bases. The ends lost 0 bases at V and 0 bases at J; junction bases unmatched: 4. CDR1 SGHTA and CDR2 FQGTGA come from the germline V gene. The CDR3 is 18 amino acids. The CDR3 nucleotides read TGTGCCAGCAGCTTAACGTTCGGGACTAGCGGGAGCACAGATACGCAGTATTTT. Translating it yields CASSLTFGTSGSTDTQYF.

In its sample, this clonotype was seen many times. The chain employs TRBV29-1 and TRBJ2-2, with TRBD1 as a possible D gene (5 bases). The CDR3 length is 13 residues. Trimming removed 2 bases from V and 6 bases from J, with 10 bases in between. The V gene's germline CDR1 is SQVTM and CDR2 ANQGSEA. The CDR3: CSVEQGNAGELFF. The DNA of the CDR3 is TGCAGCGTTGAACAGGGTAACGCCGGGGAGCTGTTTTTT.

In its sample, this clonotype was seen many times. The rearrangement links TRBV19 to TRBJ1-5; possibly TRBD1 for D (5 bases). Germline V gives CDR1 LNHDA, CDR2 SQIVND (reference sequence). The V end was cut by 2 bases, the J end by 1 base, with 9 bases between. The CDR3 has 15 amino acids. This chain's CDR3 is CASSIWGRSNQPQHF. CDR3 nucleotides: TGTGCCAGTAGTATATGGGGACGGAGCAATCAGCCCCAGCATTTT.

This chain links TRBV29-1 with TRBJ1-2; the D is unclear. V was pared by 3 bases and J by 7 bases, with 6 bases between. Germline-derived CDR1 and CDR2 are SQVTM and ANQGSEA. CDR3 length: 10 amino acids. The CDR3 loop is CSVDGVGYTF. For the CDR3, the DNA is TGCAGCGTTGACGGGGTTGGCTACACCTTC.

This clonotype was seen a handful of times. The chain links TRBV11-2 to TRBJ2-5, with a tentative D call TRBD1 (6 bases). Trimming removed 5 bases from V and 4 bases from J, with 11 bases in between. The V gene's germline CDR1 is SGHAT and CDR2 FQNNGV. This CDR3 comprises 13 residues. CDR3: CASSPQGVETQYF. Here the CDR3 DNA reads TGTGCCAGCAGCCCACAGGGTGTAGAGACCCAGTACTTC.

This clonotype was seen a handful of times. The genes are TRBV10-3 and TRBJ2-7, with no clear D. The germline V gene encodes CDR1 ENHRY and CDR2 SYGVKD. This CDR3 is 11 amino acids long. With 5 bases removed from V and 5 bases from J, the gap between germline ends came to 7 bases. The CDR3 reads CAISLTHEQYF. The CDR3 region has the DNA TGTGCCATCAGTTTGACTCACGAGCAGTACTTC.

This clonotype has more than one count but fewer than ten. The J gene is TRBJ2-7, the V gene TRBV21-1; TRBD1 is the table's D call and was not checked against the DNA. TRBV21-1 represents a pseudogene. This CDR3 comprises 14 residues. The CDR3 DNA sequence: TGTGCCAGCAGCAAAGAGGCGACAGTAGAGGGGCAGTACTTC. This codes for CASSKEATVEGQYF.

This clonotype was counted a few times. V usage is TRBV9 and J usage is TRBJ2-3, with a possible D match to TRBD2 (6 bases). This CDR3 comprises 12 residues. Trimming removed 7 bases from V and 2 bases from J, with 8 bases in between. CDR1 is SGDLS and CDR2 is YYNGEE in the germline V gene. DNA for the CDR3: TGTGCCAGCGGGGACTCCACAGATACGCAGTATTTT. The encoded protein is CASGDSTDTQYF.

This clonotype occurred many times. This sequence joins TRBV5-1 and TRBJ1-5, with D unclear. This CDR3 is 13 amino acids long. CDR1 and CDR2 from the germline V gene are SGHRS and YFSETQ. Trimming pared 0 bases from V and 7 bases from J, leaving 8 bases between. CDR3 loop: CASSLGEAQPQHF. CDR3 sequence (DNA): TGCGCCAGCAGCTTGGGGGAGGCGCAGCCCCAGCATTTT. Together with reference TRBV5-1 and TRBJ1-5, the CDR3 gives the full variable domain: KAGVTQTPRYLIKTRGQQVTLSCSPISGHRSVSWYQQTPGQGLQFLFEYFSETQRNKGNFPGRFSGRQFSNSRSEMNVSTLELGDSALYLCASSLGEAQPQHFGDGTRLSIL.

V and J are TRBV3-1 and TRBJ2-1, with a weak D call TRBD2 (6 bases). The CDR3 covers 16 residues. Germline V CDR1 and CDR2: LGHDT, YNNKEL (reference sequence). V was pared by 1 base and J by 0 bases, with 10 bases between. CDR3 loop: CASSQVAGYSYNEQFF. The DNA of the CDR3 is TGTGCCAGCAGCCAAGTGGCGGGATACTCCTACAATGAGCAGTTCTTC.